The present entry profiles one T cell receptor beta chain with its context. Antigen unknown. The germline V gene has CDR1 LGHNA and CDR2 YNFKEQ. This CDR3 spans 15 amino acids. V lost 2 bases and J 1 base, leaving 11 bases between the germline ends. The sample comes from a study of CD8 T cells in ankylosing spondylitis. General study results and limits: Characteristic, it appeared, of ankylosing spondylitis blood was a TCR beta motif of fewer than 10 highly homologous variants. Earlier authors reported some of these motif variants in reactive arthritis synovial fluid and blood.

Molecular-barcoded quantitative 5'-RACE produced these TCR beta libraries. TCRdb reprocessed the 5' RACE reads via MiXCR and lists one record per CDR3 protein. Of around 890,000 distinct CDR3 sequences in the sample, approximately 10% were seen once. This sequence originates from a male donor with ankylosing spondylitis. This chain uses TRBV4-2 with TRBJ1-1; possible D gene TRBD1, 6 bases. The sequenced sample was blood, either unsorted or a sorted T cell fraction (not recorded which). The CDR3 loop is CASSQPGQANTEAFF. In DNA, the CDR3 is TGTGCCAGCAGCCAACCGGGACAAGCGAACACTGAAGCTTTCTTT.